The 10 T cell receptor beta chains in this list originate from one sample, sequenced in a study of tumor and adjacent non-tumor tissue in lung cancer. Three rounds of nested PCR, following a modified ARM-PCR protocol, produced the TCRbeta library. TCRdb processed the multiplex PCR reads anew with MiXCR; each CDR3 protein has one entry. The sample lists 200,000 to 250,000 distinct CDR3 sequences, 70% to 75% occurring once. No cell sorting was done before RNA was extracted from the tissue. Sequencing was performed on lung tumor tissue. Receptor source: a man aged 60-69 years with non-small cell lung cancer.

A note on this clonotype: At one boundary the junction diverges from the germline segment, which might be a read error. CDR3 sequence (DNA): TGTGCCTGGGGTGTACCCTGGGCCACCGAGGGACCATATGGCTACACCTTC. As protein: CAWGVPWATEGPYGYTF. V usage is TRBV30 and J usage is TRBJ1-2, with D possibly being TRBD1 (5 bases). The CDR3 is 17 amino acids. Germline loops: CDR1 GTSNPN, CDR2 SVGIG (reference sequence).

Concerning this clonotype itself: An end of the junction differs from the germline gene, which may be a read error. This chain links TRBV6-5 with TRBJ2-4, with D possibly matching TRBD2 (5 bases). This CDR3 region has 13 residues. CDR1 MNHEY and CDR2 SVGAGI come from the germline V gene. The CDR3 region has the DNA TGTGCTAGCACCAAGAGGGATTCAAACATTCAGTACTTC. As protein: CASTKRDSNIQYF.

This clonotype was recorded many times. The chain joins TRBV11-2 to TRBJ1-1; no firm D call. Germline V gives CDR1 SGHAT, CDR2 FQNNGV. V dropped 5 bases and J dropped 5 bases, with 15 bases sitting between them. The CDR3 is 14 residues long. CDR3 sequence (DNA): TGTGCCAGCAGCCCCCGTGGGGATGGGACTGAAGCTTTCTTT. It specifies CASSPRGDGTEAFF.

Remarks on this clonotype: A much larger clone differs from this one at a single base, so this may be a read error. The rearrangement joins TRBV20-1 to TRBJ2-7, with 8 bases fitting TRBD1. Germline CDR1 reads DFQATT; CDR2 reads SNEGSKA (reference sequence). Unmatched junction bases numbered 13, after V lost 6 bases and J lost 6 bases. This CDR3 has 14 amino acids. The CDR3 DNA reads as TGCAGTGCGGAGAATGGGACAGGATCAACCGAGCAGTACTTC. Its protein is CSAENGTGSTEQYF.

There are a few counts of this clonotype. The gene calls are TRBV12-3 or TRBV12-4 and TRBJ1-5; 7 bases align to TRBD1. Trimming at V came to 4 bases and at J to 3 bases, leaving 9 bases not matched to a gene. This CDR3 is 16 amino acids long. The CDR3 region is CASSSSPDRDNQPQHF. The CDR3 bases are TGTGCCAGCAGTTCCTCCCCTGACAGGGACAATCAGCCCCAGCATTTT.

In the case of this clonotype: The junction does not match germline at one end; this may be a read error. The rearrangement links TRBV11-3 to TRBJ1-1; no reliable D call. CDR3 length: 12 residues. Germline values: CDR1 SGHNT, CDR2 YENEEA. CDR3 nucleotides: TGTGCCAGCAGCTTACAGGAAACTGAGGCTTTCTTT. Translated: CASSLQETEAFF.

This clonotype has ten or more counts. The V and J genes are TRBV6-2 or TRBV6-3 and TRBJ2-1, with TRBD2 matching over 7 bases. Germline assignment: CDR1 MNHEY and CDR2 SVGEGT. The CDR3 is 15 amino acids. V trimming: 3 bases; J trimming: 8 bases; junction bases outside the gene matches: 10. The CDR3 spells CASSYSGREVDEQFF. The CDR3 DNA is TGTGCCAGCAGTTATAGTGGTCGGGAGGTCGATGAGCAGTTCTTC.

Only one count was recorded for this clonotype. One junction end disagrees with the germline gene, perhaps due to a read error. In nucleotides, the CDR3 is TGTCCCAGCAGCTTAGAGACAGGGAGTTGGAATGAGCAGTTCTTC. Encoded protein: CPSSLETGSWNEQFF. The chain links TRBV7-2 to TRBJ2-1, with 7 bases aligning to TRBD1. The germline V gene has CDR1 SGHTA and CDR2 FQGNSA. CDR3 length equals 15 residues.

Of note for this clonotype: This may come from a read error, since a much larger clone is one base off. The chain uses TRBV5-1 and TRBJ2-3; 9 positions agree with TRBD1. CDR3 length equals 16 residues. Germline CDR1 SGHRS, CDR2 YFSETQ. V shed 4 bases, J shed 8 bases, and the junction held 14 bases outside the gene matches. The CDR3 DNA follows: TGCGCCAGCAGCAAGGGGACAGGGTTGTCGGGACGTACGCAGTATTTT. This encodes CASSKGTGLSGRTQYF.

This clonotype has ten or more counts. The CDR3 spells CASSSSTSGDLTKQFF. CDR3 DNA: TGTGCCAGCAGCTCGTCGACTAGCGGGGATCTCACTAAGCAGTTCTTC. The rearrangement uses TRBV7-9 and TRBJ2-1, with TRBD2 matching 11 bases. Trimming cost V 4 bases and J 11 bases; bases outside gene matches: 13. The length of the CDR3 is 16 residues. Germline CDR1 is SEHNR and CDR2 is FQNEAQ (reference sequence).